These 14 T cell receptor beta chains share one sample of origin, sequenced in a study of PD-1 blockade in classical Hodgkin lymphoma. Some clones are missing from TCRdb's copy, which holds only in-frame ones; the method was immunoSEQ multiplex PCR. The data show about 25,000 clones, with approximately 80% seen just once and about 20% held by the top ten. Each patient relapsed following autologous stem cell transplantation, and prior brentuximab vedotin exposure differed. Source: peripheral blood mononuclear cells (PBMCs), taken before the second cycle of nivolumab. Source of these receptors: a human donor with classical Hodgkin lymphoma.

The chain employs TRBV2 and TRBJ1-2; D is perhaps TRBD1 (5 bases). CDR1 and CDR2 from the germline V gene are SNHLY and FYNNEI. This CDR3 region has 13 residues. Trimming removed 5 bases from V and 1 base from J, with 8 bases in between. The CDR3 DNA is TGTGCCAGCAGTTCTCAGGGTAACTATGGCTACACCTTC. Protein: CASSSQGNYGYTF. The full variable domain, its missing parts supplied by reference TRBV2 and TRBJ1-2, is EPEVTQTPSHQVTQMGQEVILRCVPISNHLYFYWYRQILGQKVEFLVSFYNNEISEKSEIFDDQFSVERPDGSNFTLKIRSTKLEDSAMYFCASSSQGNYGYTFGSGTRLTVV.

The V gene is TRBV10-2, the J gene TRBJ1-2, with D possibly matching TRBD1 (6 bases). This CDR3 has 15 residues. Trimming removed 6 bases from V and 4 bases from J, with 18 bases in between. Germline V lookup: CDR1 WSHSY, CDR2 SAAADI. CDR3 bases: TGCGCCAGCAGAGGGGGGACCTCAGAGCGCTATGGCTACACCTTC. Encoded protein: CASRGGTSERYGYTF.

V gene TRBV28 combines with J gene TRBJ2-5; D call uncertain. This CDR3 has 14 residues. The V end was cut by 6 bases, the J end by 7 bases, with 18 bases between. Germline V gives CDR1 MDHEN, CDR2 SYDVKM. The CDR3 region is CASSSSLPVGTQYF. CDR3 nucleotide sequence: TGTGCCAGCAGCTCATCCCTCCCTGTCGGGACCCAGTACTTC.

This chain links TRBV7-9 with TRBJ2-1; a weak D match, TRBD2 (6 bases). Trimming removed 1 base at V and 4 bases at J, with 14 bases between. Germline assignment: CDR1 SEHNR and CDR2 FQNEAQ (reference sequence). There are 16 residues in the CDR3. This CDR3 is CASSLVAGLGYNEQFF. DNA of the CDR3: TGTGCCAGCAGCTTAGTGGCGGGGTTAGGTTACAATGAGCAGTTCTTC.

The chain couples TRBV19 to TRBJ1-5; perhaps TRBD1 as D (6 bases). In germline, CDR1 is LNHDA, CDR2 SQIVND (reference sequence). This CDR3 has 16 residues. Trimming pared 6 bases from V and 3 bases from J, leaving 18 bases between. In DNA form, the CDR3 reads TGTGCCAGTAGAGGGGGTATGAAGGGCCTCAATCAGCCCCAGCATTTT. It yields the protein CASRGGMKGLNQPQHF. Filled out from reference TRBV19 and TRBJ1-5, the complete variable domain reads DGGITQSPKYLFRKEGQNVTLSCEQNLNHDAMYWYRQDPGQGLRLIYYSQIVNDFQKGDIAEGYSVSREKKESFPLTVTSAQKNPTAFYLCASRGGMKGLNQPQHFGDGTRLSIL.

The chain couples TRBV28 to TRBJ2-3; no definite D call. CDR1 is MDHEN and CDR2 is SYDVKM in the germline V gene. The CDR3 is made up of 15 amino acids. The ends were cut back, 7 bases at V and 2 bases at J, with 16 bases in the middle. The CDR3 is CASTPERSFTDTQYF. In nucleotides, the CDR3 is TGTGCCAGCACCCCAGAGAGGTCCTTCACAGATACGCAGTATTTT.

V is TRBV21-1 and J is TRBJ1-2. TRBV21-1 is a pseudogene segment. CDR3 length: 16 residues. CDR3 nucleotide sequence: TGTGCCAGCAGCAAAACGATGCAGGGACCTAACTATATCTACACCTTC. It specifies CASSKTMQGPNYIYTF.

In its sample, this clone was seen once. The chain has TRBV7-6 and TRBJ1-2, with 8 bases that match TRBD1. The length of the CDR3 is 13 residues. The germline V gene encodes CDR1 SGHVS and CDR2 FNYEAQ. V shed 4 bases and J 4 bases; nucleotides not matched to a gene: 2. For the CDR3, the DNA is TGTGCCAGCAGCTATACAGGGGGCTATGGCTACACCTTC. Translated: CASSYTGGYGYTF.

This clone has just one count. V gene TRBV7-9 combines with J gene TRBJ1-3, with 7 nucleotides matching TRBD1. The CDR3 extends over 17 amino acids. The V gene end was trimmed by 2 bases and the J gene end by 4 bases; junction bases not matched to a gene: 11. The germline V gene has CDR1 SEHNR and CDR2 FQNEAQ (reference sequence). The CDR3 DNA reads as TGTGCCAGCAGCTTAAGTCTTATGACAGGGCGAGGAAACACCATATATTTT. Residues: CASSLSLMTGRGNTIYF.

CDR3 DNA: TGTGCCAGCAGCGCCAACCCACAGATGGCAAGGGATCTTTTCTTC. Protein sequence: CASSANPQMARDLFF. The genes are TRBV7-3 and TRBJ2-1, with D unresolved. V dropped 5 bases and J dropped 16 bases, with 27 bases sitting between them. Germline V gene data show CDR1 as SGHTA and CDR2 as FQGTGA. The CDR3 is 15 residues long.

V gene TRBV7-9 combines with J gene TRBJ2-1; the D is unclear. V lost 4 bases, J lost 15 bases, and 13 bases lay in between. The CDR3 covers 11 residues. Germline V gene lookup returns CDR1 SEHNR and CDR2 FQNEAQ (reference sequence). This chain's CDR3 is CASSSESSMFF. In DNA, the CDR3 is TGTGCCAGCAGCTCTGAGTCCTCTATGTTCTTC.

This chain uses TRBV19 with TRBJ1-5; the D is unclear. Trimming took 1 base from V and 11 from J, leaving 12 bases between them. Germline lookup yields CDR1 LNHDA and CDR2 SQIVND (reference sequence). The CDR3 has 13 amino acids. CDR3 DNA: TGTGCCAGTAGTATAGGGGCCTTTAGGTCCCAGCATTTT. It translates to CASSIGAFRSQHF. Based on the CDR3 plus reference TRBV19 and TRBJ1-5, the full variable domain is DGGITQSPKYLFRKEGQNVTLSCEQNLNHDAMYWYRQDPGQGLRLIYYSQIVNDFQKGDIAEGYSVSREKKESFPLTVTSAQKNPTAFYLCASSIGAFRSQHFGDGTRLSIL.

V is TRBV4-1 and J is TRBJ2-5; 8 bases match TRBD2. Germline lookup yields CDR1 MGHRA and CDR2 YSYEKL. Trimming removed 0 bases from V and 5 bases from J; junction bases left unmatched: 17. The CDR3 is 19 amino acids. The CDR3 here is CASSQERLIGLAGGETQYF. In DNA, the CDR3 is TGCGCCAGCAGCCAAGAAAGGCTCATCGGGCTAGCGGGTGGGGAGACCCAGTACTTC.

The rearrangement links TRBV4-2 to TRBJ2-3; 7 positions match TRBD2. Losses at the gene ends were 3 bases for V and 4 bases for J; bases not matched to a gene: 4. Germline assignment: CDR1 LGHNA and CDR2 YNFKEQ. The CDR3 has 14 amino acids. CDR3 DNA sequence: TGTGCCAGCAGCCAGCGACGGGAGGCAGATACGCAGTATTTT. It codes for CASSQRREADTQYF.